The T cell receptor beta chain described here comes from a study of early T cells in non-severe SARS-CoV-2 infection. About this clonotype: Its antigen is unidentified.

Germline-derived CDR1 and CDR2 are MNHEY and SMNVEV (reference sequence). Germline trimming cut 7 bases from V and 3 bases from J; bases unmatched to any gene: 5. The CDR3 totals 14 residues. Study-level points and caveats: VDJdb-based matching was biased toward anti-spike CD8 responses and missed private and CD4 specificities.

Unique molecular identifiers (one per individual cDNA molecule) were attached. TCRdb itself ran the 5' RACE reads through MiXCR, one entry per CDR3 protein. The sample has 30,000 to 35,000 distinct CDR3 sequences; roughly 6% are singletons. The sample comprised whole blood. This TCR was recovered from an adult who was a healthcare worker with PCR-confirmed SARS-CoV-2 infection or an uninfected control (not recorded which). V and J are TRBV27 and TRBJ2-3; 9 bases align to TRBD1. The CDR3 spells CASKTGQGTDTQYF. The CDR3 bases are TGTGCCAGCAAAACGGGACAGGGTACAGATACGCAGTATTTT.